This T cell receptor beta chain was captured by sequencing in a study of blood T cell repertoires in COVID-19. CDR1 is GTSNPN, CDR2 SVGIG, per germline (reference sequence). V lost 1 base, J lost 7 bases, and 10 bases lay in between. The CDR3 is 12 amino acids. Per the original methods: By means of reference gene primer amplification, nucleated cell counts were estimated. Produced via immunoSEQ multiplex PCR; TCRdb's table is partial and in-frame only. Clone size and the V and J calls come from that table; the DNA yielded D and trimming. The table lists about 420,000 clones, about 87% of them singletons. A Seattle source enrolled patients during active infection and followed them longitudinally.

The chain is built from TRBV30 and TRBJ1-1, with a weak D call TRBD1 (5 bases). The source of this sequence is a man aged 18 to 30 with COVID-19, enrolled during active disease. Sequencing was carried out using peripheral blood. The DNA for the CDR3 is TGTGCCTGGAGTGCCGACAGTTTTGAAGCTTTCTTT. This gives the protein CAWSADSFEAFF.